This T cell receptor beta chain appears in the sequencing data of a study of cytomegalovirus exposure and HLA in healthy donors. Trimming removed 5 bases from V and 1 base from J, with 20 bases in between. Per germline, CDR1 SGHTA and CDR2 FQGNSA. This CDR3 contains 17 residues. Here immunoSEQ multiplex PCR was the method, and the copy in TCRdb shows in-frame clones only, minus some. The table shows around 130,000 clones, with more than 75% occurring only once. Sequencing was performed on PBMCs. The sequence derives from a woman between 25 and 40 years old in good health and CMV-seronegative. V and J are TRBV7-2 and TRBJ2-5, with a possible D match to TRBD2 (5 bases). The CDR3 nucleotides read TGTGCCAGCAGCCGGGCGGGCCTAACAAACCGCCAAGAGACCCAGTACTTC. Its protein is CASSRAGLTNRQETQYF. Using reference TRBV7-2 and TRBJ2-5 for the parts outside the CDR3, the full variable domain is GAGVSQSPSNKVTEKGKDVELRCDPISGHTALYWYRQSLGQGLEFLIYFQGNSAPDKSGLPSDRFSAERTGGSVSTLTIQRTQQEDSAVYLCASSRAGLTNRQETQYFGPGTRLLVL.